What follows are 9 T cell receptor beta chains derived from one specimen sequenced in a study of T-cell reconstitution after alpha-beta-depleted transplantation in children. A TCRbeta library incorporating unique molecular identifiers was prepared. TCRdb re-analysed the PCR reads in MiXCR, keeping a single row per CDR3 protein. The table lists fewer than 400,000 distinct CDR3 sequences, around 21% of them singletons. The source was PBMCs from the stem cell graft donor, collected from the stem cell graft. The origin of the receptors is a human donor who donated a stem cell graft to a child with acute myeloid leukemia.

The sample holds a few counts of this clonotype. The gene calls are TRBV20-1 and TRBJ2-7; 7 bases agree with TRBD1. The trim removed 3 bases at V and 3 bases at J, leaving 11 bases unmatched. From germline, CDR1 is DFQATT and CDR2 SNEGSKA (reference sequence). The CDR3 is 15 amino acids. The CDR3 nucleotides read TGCAGTGCTAGCCCCATGGACAGGTTTGGCTACGAGCAGTACTTC. It specifies CSASPMDRFGYEQYF.

The V gene is TRBV20-1, the J gene TRBJ2-3; the match to TRBD2 covers 10 bases. This CDR3 is 13 amino acids long. V trimming: 3 bases; J trimming: 9 bases; junction bases outside the gene matches: 6. Germline V gene sequence: CDR1 DFQATT, CDR2 SNEGSKA (reference sequence). CDR3 in DNA: TGCAGTGCTAGTAAGACACTAGCGGGAACGCAGTATTTT. Protein: CSASKTLAGTQYF.

Ten or more counts support this clonotype. The V gene is TRBV12-3 or TRBV12-4, the J gene TRBJ2-6, with D possibly being TRBD2 (6 bases). The CDR3 is 16 residues long. V dropped 5 bases and J dropped 0 bases, with 11 bases sitting between them. The CDR3 coding sequence is TGTGCCAGCAGTCAGGGACTGTTCTCTGGGGCCAACGTCCTGACTTTC. Translating gives CASSQGLFSGANVLTF.

The sample holds many counts of this clonotype. The rearrangement joins TRBV12-3 or TRBV12-4 to TRBJ2-1; TRBD1 agrees at 7 bases. Trimming cost V 5 bases and J 10 bases; bases outside gene matches: 8. This CDR3 spans 13 amino acids. This chain's CDR3 is CASSKDRDSEQFF. DNA of the CDR3: TGTGCCAGCAGTAAAGACAGGGATTCCGAGCAGTTCTTC.

This clonotype was seen a few times. This chain uses TRBV7-6 with TRBJ2-5; D may be TRBD1 (6 bases). With 4 bases removed from V and 5 bases from J, the gap between germline ends came to 14 bases. CDR1 is SGHVS and CDR2 is FNYEAQ in the germline V gene. CDR3 size: 14 residues. DNA for the CDR3: TGTGCCAGCAGCTCAGGGGTCGCCTCTGAGACCCAGTACTTC. Protein: CASSSGVASETQYF.

The CDR3 here is CASSQTGVNEQYF. CDR3 DNA: TGTGCCAGCAGTCAGACAGGGGTCAACGAGCAGTACTTC. V usage is TRBV27 and J usage is TRBJ2-7; 8 bases line up with TRBD1. The CDR3 spans 13 residues. J lost 5 bases, V lost 5 bases, and 5 bases had no gene match. Germline CDR1 and CDR2: MNHEY and SMNVEV (reference sequence).

The chain uses TRBV12-3 or TRBV12-4 and TRBJ2-7, with D possibly TRBD1 on 5 matching bases. This CDR3 is 13 amino acids long. Trimming took off 2 bases at V and 6 bases at J, with 11 bases between the two ends. CDR3 in DNA: TGTGCCAGCAGTTTAATGATAACAGGCGAGCAGTACTTC. Encoded protein: CASSLMITGEQYF.

This clonotype was found a few times. The chain uses TRBV2 and TRBJ1-3; TRBD1 matches 7 bases. J gave up 2 bases and V 3 bases, and 4 bases lay outside the gene matches. CDR1 and CDR2 (germline): SNHLY, FYNNEI. The CDR3 loop spans 15 amino acids. The CDR3 DNA reads TGTGCCAGCAGTGACCCGGGGACAGCTGGAAACACCATATATTTT. Translated, it gives CASSDPGTAGNTIYF.

The gene calls are TRBV12-3 or TRBV12-4 and TRBJ2-7; possibly TRBD2 for D (6 bases). This CDR3 contains 14 residues. V gave up 1 base and J gave up 3 bases, with 10 bases separating them. The CDR3 DNA reads as TGTGCCAGCAGTTTAGTGGAGGGGAACTACGAGCAGTACTTC. The encoded protein is CASSLVEGNYEQYF.